These 17 T cell receptor beta chains came from one sample sequenced in a study of beta chain features in type 1 diabetes. Regarding the study as a whole: There was a moderate but significant shortening of TCRB CDR3s in all four CD4+ subsets of Type 1 diabetes patients.

These receptors' antigens are unknown. Every isolated RNA sample was fully reverse transcribed, so sequencing captured expressed TCRB transcripts. Data came from immunoSEQ multiplex PCR; TCRdb stores just in-frame clones and leaves some out. The sample includes about 160,000 clones, about 8.3% of them seen just once. The sequencing input was central memory CD4+ T cells from blood. The receptors come from a woman under 30 with type 1 diabetes.

This clone has a handful of counts. The chain has TRBV5-4 and TRBJ2-1; D unclear. Germline CDR1 is SGHNT and CDR2 is YYREEE (reference sequence). V was pared by 4 bases and J by 0 bases, with 5 bases between. The CDR3 is made up of 13 amino acids. The CDR3 here is CASSSTSYNEQFF. For the CDR3, the DNA is TGTGCCAGCAGCAGCACCTCCTACAATGAGCAGTTCTTC.

The chain joins TRBV5-4 to TRBJ2-7, with TRBD1 matching 8 bases. The germline CDR1 and CDR2 sequences are SGHNT and YYREEE (reference sequence). The CDR3 is made up of 14 amino acids. V gave up 1 base and J gave up 5 bases; unmatched junction bases: 5. CDR3 nucleotide sequence: TGTGCCAGCAGCTTGCCGGGCAGGGGGCACGAGCAGTACTTC. It encodes CASSLPGRGHEQYF.

This clone was seen more than once but under ten times. The chain carries TRBV5-1 and TRBJ2-7, with 9 bases lining up with TRBD1. The CDR3 covers 14 residues. CDR1 SGHRS and CDR2 YFSETQ come from the germline V gene. Trimming removed 5 bases from V and 4 bases from J; junction bases left unmatched: 7. CDR3 in amino acids: CASRDTGGAYEQYF. CDR3 sequence (DNA): TGCGCCAGCAGAGATACAGGGGGCGCGTACGAGCAGTACTTC.

The chain employs TRBV20-1 and TRBJ2-1; 9 bases map to TRBD2. V shed 5 bases, J shed 10 bases, and the junction held 3 bases outside the gene matches. The CDR3 length is 11 residues. Germline-derived CDR1 and CDR2 are DFQATT and SNEGSKA (reference sequence). The CDR3 region has the DNA TGCAGTGCTGACGGACTAGCGGAGCAGTTCTTC. It yields the protein CSADGLAEQFF.

This clone was picked up a small number of times. The V and J genes are TRBV7-8 and TRBJ2-7; TRBD2 is a possible D gene (6 bases). Trimming removed 5 bases from V and 5 bases from J, with 16 bases in between. Germline CDR1 and CDR2: SGHVS and FQNEAQ. The CDR3 is 14 amino acids. CDR3 residues: CASSPDRGIHEQYF. CDR3 bases: TGTGCCAGCAGCCCAGACCGGGGGATCCACGAGCAGTACTTC.

This clone was detected a few times. This chain connects TRBV7-2 to TRBJ2-7; 7 bases align to TRBD1. CDR1 is SGHTA and CDR2 is FQGNSA in the germline V gene. The CDR3 covers 14 residues. Trimming took 5 bases from V and 7 from J; bases not matched to a gene: 11. Here the CDR3 reads CASSPADRVREQYF. CDR3 DNA sequence: TGTGCCAGCAGCCCGGCAGACAGGGTGCGGGAGCAGTACTTC.

CDR3 region: CASSRGGYNEQFF. DNA for the CDR3: TGTGCCAGCAGCCGGGGAGGATACAATGAGCAGTTCTTC. The rearrangement links TRBV6-6 to TRBJ2-1; D is possibly TRBD2 (6 bases). CDR3 size: 13 residues. The germline gives CDR1 MNHNY, CDR2 SVGAGI (reference sequence). The ends were cut back, 6 bases at V and 4 bases at J, with 10 bases in the middle.

This clone was counted between two and nine times. The J gene is TRBJ2-7, the V gene TRBV7-9; TRBD2 matches at 9 bases. V lost 4 bases to trimming and J lost 5 bases; unmatched junction nucleotides: 9. CDR1 and CDR2 from the germline V gene are SEHNR and FQNEAQ (reference sequence). The CDR3 is 15 amino acids. CDR3 protein: CASSSAGTSKHEQYF. The CDR3 DNA follows: TGTGCCAGCAGCTCCGCCGGGACTAGCAAACACGAGCAGTACTTC.

This clone was detected only a few times. The chain uses TRBV25-1 and TRBJ1-6, with D tentatively TRBD1 (6 bases). CDR3 size: 14 residues. In germline, CDR1 is MGHDK, CDR2 SYGVNS. V lost 6 bases to trimming and J lost 8 bases, with 14 bases between them. CDR3 sequence (DNA): TGTGCCAGCAGATCGGACAGTATCTATTCACCCCTCCACTTT. Encoded protein: CASRSDSIYSPLHF.

The V gene is TRBV18, the J gene TRBJ2-3; no reliable D call. V was shortened by 3 bases and J by 6 bases, with 4 bases between the two germline ends. From germline, CDR1 is KGHSH and CDR2 LQKENI. This CDR3 has 11 amino acids. For the CDR3, the DNA is TGTGCCAGCTCACCTATGGATACGCAGTATTTT. Its translation is CASSPMDTQYF.

The chain links TRBV7-9 to TRBJ2-3; 10 bases agree with TRBD2. The germline V gene encodes CDR1 SEHNR and CDR2 FQNEAQ (reference sequence). The J segment lost 3 bases and the V segment lost 8 bases, leaving 11 bases of the junction unmatched. This CDR3 has 16 residues. CDR3 sequence reads: CASPPNSGGPTDTQYF. Written as DNA, the CDR3 is TGTGCCAGCCCCCCTAATAGCGGGGGGCCAACAGATACGCAGTATTTT.

The chain employs TRBV28 and TRBJ2-7; TRBD1 might be the D (8 bases). This CDR3 has 15 residues. CDR1 is MDHEN, CDR2 SYDVKM, per germline. V lost 6 bases to trimming and J lost 4 bases, with 19 bases between them. The CDR3 region has the DNA TGTGCCAGCAGCTCAAGCGGGACAGGTACTTACGAGCAGTACTTC. This gives the protein CASSSSGTGTYEQYF.

For the CDR3, the DNA is TGTGCCAGCAGCATACAACTAGCGCCTACCTACGAGCAGTACTTC. Protein sequence: CASSIQLAPTYEQYF. This chain links TRBV7-3 with TRBJ2-7, with 7 bases lining up with TRBD2. The CDR3 extends over 15 amino acids. CDR1 is SGHTA, CDR2 FQGTGA, per germline. The junction had 9 bases not matched to a gene; V was cut back by 5 bases and J by 2 bases.

This chain links TRBV5-1 with TRBJ2-7; perhaps TRBD2 as D (6 bases). Looked up from germline, CDR1 is SGHRS and CDR2 is YFSETQ. The germline V and J ends were trimmed by 7 bases and 6 bases, with 23 bases remaining between them. CDR3 length: 15 amino acids. In nucleotides, the CDR3 is TGCGCCAGCTACGGGGGTCTAGTGGAAGAGGGCGAGCAGTACTTC. Protein product: CASYGGLVEEGEQYF.

This clone appeared a few times. The chain carries TRBV18 and TRBJ1-5; possibly TRBD1 for D (6 bases). The CDR3 has 15 residues. V lost 2 bases to trimming and J lost 7 bases, with 15 bases between them. Germline CDR1 and CDR2: KGHSH and LQKENI. CDR3 nucleotides: TGTGCCAGCTCACCAGGATCAGGGGATGGGCAGCCCCAGCATTTT. It specifies CASSPGSGDGQPQHF.

The chain combines TRBV14 with TRBJ1-2; 8 nucleotides align to TRBD1. CDR3 size: 15 residues. Germline-derived CDR1 and CDR2 are SGHDN and FVKESK. V gave up 0 bases and J gave up 4 bases; unmatched junction bases: 4. This CDR3 reads CASSQDVGQGYGYTF. The CDR3 DNA reads as TGTGCCAGCAGCCAAGATGTAGGACAGGGCTATGGCTACACCTTC.

The genes are TRBV10-3 and TRBJ2-7; 7 nucleotides line up with TRBD1. Germline V gives CDR1 ENHRY, CDR2 SYGVKD. The CDR3 loop spans 14 amino acids. V shed 7 bases and J 0 bases; nucleotides not matched to a gene: 6. The DNA of the CDR3 is TGTGCCATCATGGGGACAGAACACTCCTACGAGCAGTACTTC. Amino acids: CAIMGTEHSYEQYF.